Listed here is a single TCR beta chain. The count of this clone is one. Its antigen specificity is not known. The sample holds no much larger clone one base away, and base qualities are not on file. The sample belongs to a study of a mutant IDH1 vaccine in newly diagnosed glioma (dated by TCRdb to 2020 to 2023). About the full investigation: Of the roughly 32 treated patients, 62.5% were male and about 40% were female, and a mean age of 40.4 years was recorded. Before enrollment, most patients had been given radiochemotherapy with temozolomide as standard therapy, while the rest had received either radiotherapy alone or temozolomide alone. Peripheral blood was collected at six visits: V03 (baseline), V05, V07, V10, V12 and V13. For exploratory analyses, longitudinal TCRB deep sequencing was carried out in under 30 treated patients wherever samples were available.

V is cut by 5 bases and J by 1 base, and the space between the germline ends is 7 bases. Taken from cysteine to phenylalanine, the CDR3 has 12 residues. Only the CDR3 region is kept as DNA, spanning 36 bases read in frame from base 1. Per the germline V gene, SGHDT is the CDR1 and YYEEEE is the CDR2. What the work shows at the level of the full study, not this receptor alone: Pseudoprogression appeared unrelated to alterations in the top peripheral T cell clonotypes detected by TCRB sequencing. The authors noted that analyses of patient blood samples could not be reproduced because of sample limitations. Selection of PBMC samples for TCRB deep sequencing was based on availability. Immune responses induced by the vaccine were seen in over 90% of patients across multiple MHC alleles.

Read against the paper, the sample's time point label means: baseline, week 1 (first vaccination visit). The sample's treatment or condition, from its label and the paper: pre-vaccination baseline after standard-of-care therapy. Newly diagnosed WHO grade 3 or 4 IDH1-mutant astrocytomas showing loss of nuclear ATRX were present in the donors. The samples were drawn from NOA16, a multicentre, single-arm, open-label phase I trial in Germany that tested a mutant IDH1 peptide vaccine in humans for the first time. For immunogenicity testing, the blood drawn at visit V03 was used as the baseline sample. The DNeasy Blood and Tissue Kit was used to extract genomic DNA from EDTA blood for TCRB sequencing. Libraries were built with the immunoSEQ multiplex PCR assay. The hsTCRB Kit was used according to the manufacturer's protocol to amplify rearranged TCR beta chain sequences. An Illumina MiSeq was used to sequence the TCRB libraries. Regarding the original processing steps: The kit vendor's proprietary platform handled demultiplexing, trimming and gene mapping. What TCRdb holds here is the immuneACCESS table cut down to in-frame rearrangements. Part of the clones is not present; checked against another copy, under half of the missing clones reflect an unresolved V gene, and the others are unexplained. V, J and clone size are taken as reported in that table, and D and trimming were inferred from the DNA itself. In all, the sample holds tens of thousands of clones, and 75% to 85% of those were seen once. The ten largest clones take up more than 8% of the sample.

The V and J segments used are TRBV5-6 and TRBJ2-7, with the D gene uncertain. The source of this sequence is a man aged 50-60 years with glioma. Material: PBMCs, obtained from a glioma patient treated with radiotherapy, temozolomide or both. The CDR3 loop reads CASSGYSYEQYF. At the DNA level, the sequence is TGTGCCAGCAGTGGCTATTCCTACGAGCAGTACTTC.